This T cell receptor (beta chain) appears in the sequencing data of a study of CD4 T cell repertoires in COVID-19. Study background: Other coronavirus spike proteins restimulated relabeled CFSE-low cells expanded with IL-2 for 10 to 11 days. Study outcomes and limitations: Suggested intraclonal diversification: top SARS-CoV-2-reactive clonotypes appeared in two or three memory subsets. SARS-CoV and/or HKU1 spike cultures shared between roughly 7 and 28% of SARS-CoV-2 clonotypes.

TCRdb's copy holds only in-frame clones and misses some; the assay was immunoSEQ multiplex PCR. The table includes around 23,000 clones, over 90% detected once. A word on this clone: Its antigen remains unknown.

Germline CDR1 and CDR2: MNHNS and SASEGT. Deletions cut 2 bases from V and 6 bases from J, with 10 bases between. The CDR3 runs 14 residues. Sequencing was done directly on freshly isolated, uncultured memory T cells. This TCR came from a human donor who had COVID-19. V gene TRBV6-1 combines with J gene TRBJ2-2; weak D call: TRBD1 (5 bases). The sample consisted of circulating follicular helper CD4+ T cells (cTfh) from blood, taken before the COVID-19 pandemic. CDR3 residues: CASSELYRSGELFF. CDR3 DNA: TGTGCCAGCAGTGAATTGTACAGGTCCGGGGAGCTGTTTTTT.